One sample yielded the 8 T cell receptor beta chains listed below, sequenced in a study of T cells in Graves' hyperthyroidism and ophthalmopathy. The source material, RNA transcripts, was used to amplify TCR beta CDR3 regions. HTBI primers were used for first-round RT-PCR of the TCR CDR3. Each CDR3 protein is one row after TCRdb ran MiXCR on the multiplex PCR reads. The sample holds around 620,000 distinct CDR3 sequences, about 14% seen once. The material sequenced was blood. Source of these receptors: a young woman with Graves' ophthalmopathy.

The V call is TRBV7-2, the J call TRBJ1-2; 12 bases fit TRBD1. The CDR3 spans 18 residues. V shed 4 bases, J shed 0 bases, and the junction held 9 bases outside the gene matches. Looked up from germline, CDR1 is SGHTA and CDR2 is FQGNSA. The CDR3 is CASSSGTGGLLPNYGYTF. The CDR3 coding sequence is TGTGCCAGCAGCTCCGGGACAGGGGGCCTACTCCCTAACTATGGCTACACCTTC.

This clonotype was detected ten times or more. The CDR3 DNA reads as TGTGCCAGCAGCTCTAGCGGGAGAAGTGGCAATGAGCAGTTCTTC. Translating gives CASSSSGRSGNEQFF. This chain uses TRBV7-9 with TRBJ2-1; 10 nucleotides align to TRBD2. Per germline, CDR1 SEHNR and CDR2 FQNEAQ (reference sequence). This CDR3 is 15 amino acids long. J gave up 6 bases and V 4 bases, and 6 bases lay outside the gene matches.

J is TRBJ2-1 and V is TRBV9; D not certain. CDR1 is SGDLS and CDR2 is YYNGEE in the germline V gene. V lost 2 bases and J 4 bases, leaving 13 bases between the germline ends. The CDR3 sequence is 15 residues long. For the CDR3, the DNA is TGTGCCAGCAGCGTGCAACTTCGGAGTTACAATGAGCAGTTCTTC. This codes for CASSVQLRSYNEQFF.

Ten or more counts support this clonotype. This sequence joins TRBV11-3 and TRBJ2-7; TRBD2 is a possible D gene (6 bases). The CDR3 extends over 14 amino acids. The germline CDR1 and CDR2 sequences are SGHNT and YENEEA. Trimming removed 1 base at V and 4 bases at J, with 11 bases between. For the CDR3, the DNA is TGTGCCAGCAGCTTAGCGGGAGCAATGTACGAGCAGTACTTC. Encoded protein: CASSLAGAMYEQYF.

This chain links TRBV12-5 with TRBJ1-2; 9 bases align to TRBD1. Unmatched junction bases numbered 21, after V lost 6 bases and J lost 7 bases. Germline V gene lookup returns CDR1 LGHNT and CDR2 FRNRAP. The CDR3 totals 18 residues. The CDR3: CASGPPVPGQGAVRGYTF. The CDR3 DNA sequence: TGTGCTAGTGGCCCACCGGTTCCGGGACAGGGCGCTGTGCGTGGCTACACCTTC.

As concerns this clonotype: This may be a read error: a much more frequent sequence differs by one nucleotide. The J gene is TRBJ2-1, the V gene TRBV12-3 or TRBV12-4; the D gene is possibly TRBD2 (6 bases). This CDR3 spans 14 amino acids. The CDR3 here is CASRFGGAQNGQFF. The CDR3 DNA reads TGTGCCAGCAGGTTTGGCGGGGCGCAAAATGGGCAGTTCTTC.

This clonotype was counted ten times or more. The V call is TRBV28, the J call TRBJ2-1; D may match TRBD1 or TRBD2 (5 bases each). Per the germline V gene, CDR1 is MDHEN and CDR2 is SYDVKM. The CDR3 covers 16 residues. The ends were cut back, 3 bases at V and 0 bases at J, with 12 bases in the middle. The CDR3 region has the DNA TGTGCCAGCAGTTTCTCCGGGACGGGCTCCTACAATGAGCAGTTCTTC. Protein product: CASSFSGTGSYNEQFF.

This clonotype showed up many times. The CDR3: CASRSGTGGGGSPLHF. The CDR3, as DNA: TGTGCCAGCAGGTCCGGGACAGGGGGAGGCGGATCACCCCTCCACTTT. The chain links TRBV2 to TRBJ1-6, with 11 bases identical to TRBD1. In germline, CDR1 is SNHLY, CDR2 FYNNEI. The junction had 11 bases not matched to a gene; V was cut back by 6 bases and J by 10 bases. The CDR3 extends over 16 amino acids.